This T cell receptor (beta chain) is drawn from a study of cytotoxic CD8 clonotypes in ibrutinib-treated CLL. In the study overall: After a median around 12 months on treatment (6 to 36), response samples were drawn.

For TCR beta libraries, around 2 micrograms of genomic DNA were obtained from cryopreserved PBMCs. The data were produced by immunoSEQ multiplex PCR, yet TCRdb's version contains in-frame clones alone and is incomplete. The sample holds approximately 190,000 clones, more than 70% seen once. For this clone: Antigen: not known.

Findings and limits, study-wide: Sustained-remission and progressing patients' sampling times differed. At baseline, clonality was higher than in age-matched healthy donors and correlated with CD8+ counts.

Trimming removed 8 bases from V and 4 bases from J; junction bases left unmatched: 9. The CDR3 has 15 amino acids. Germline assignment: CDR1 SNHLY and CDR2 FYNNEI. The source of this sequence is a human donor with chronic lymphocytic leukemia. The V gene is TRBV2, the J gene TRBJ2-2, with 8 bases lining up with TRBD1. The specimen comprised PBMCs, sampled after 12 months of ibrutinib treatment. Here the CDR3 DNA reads TGTGCCAGCGGTTGGCAAGGACAGGGCACCGGGGAGCTGTTTTTT. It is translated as CASGWQGQGTGELFF.